This T cell receptor beta chain was sequenced during a study of cytomegalovirus exposure and HLA in healthy donors. The CDR3 has 15 residues. The germline CDR1 and CDR2 sequences are MNHEY and SVGAGI. Trimming took off 1 base at V and 10 bases at J, with 16 bases between the two ends. The PCR had 60 Vbeta and 13 Jbeta primers. TCRdb's table, derived via immunoSEQ multiplex PCR, lists solely in-frame clones and lacks some. The sample lists 120,000 to 150,000 clones; over 60% were seen once. V gene TRBV6-5 combines with J gene TRBJ1-4; possible D gene TRBD1, 5 bases. This TCR was recovered from a male donor in good health and CMV-seropositive. The sequenced sample was PBMCs. Written as DNA, the CDR3 is TGTGCCAGCAGTTACTGGAACGGGGGGACTTTAAAACTGTTTTTT. This encodes CASSYWNGGTLKLFF.